These 13 T cell receptor beta chains came from one sample sequenced in a study of blood T cell repertoires in COVID-19. Profiling relied on immunoSEQ multiplex PCR, and the TCRdb table lists in-frame clones only, not all of them. This table has approximately 500,000 clones, roughly 89% appearing once. The sequencing sample was made of peripheral blood. These receptors were taken from a woman aged 45-65 years with COVID-19, enrolled during active disease.

This chain uses TRBV6-5 with TRBJ1-5; a weak D match, TRBD1 (5 bases). V was shortened by 2 bases and J by 4 bases, with 6 bases between the two germline ends. This CDR3 region has 13 residues. The germline CDR1 and CDR2 sequences are MNHEY and SVGAGI. The CDR3 DNA sequence: TGTGCCAGCAGTTACGACAGAAATCAGCCCCAGCATTTT. Translation gives CASSYDRNQPQHF.

V gene TRBV5-1 combines with J gene TRBJ1-6; TRBD1 is a possible D gene (6 bases). The germline V gene has CDR1 SGHRS and CDR2 YFSETQ. The V and J ends lost 4 bases and 9 bases respectively, with 17 bases between them. This CDR3 comprises 15 residues. The CDR3 DNA follows: TGCGCCAGCAGCCCGACGGGGGGCTCCGGTTCACCCCTCCACTTT. The encoded protein is CASSPTGGSGSPLHF.

This chain joins TRBV5-1 and TRBJ1-2, with 7 bases that match TRBD1. J lost 8 bases, V lost 4 bases, and 8 bases had no gene match. CDR3 length: 13 residues. Germline CDR1 SGHRS, CDR2 YFSETQ. The CDR3 DNA reads TGCGCCAGCAGCCCGACGGGACAGCAAGGCTACACCTTC. It translates to CASSPTGQQGYTF. Using reference TRBV5-1 and TRBJ1-2 for the parts outside the CDR3, the full variable domain is KAGVTQTPRYLIKTRGQQVTLSCSPISGHRSVSWYQQTPGQGLQFLFEYFSETQRNKGNFPGRFSGRQFSNSRSEMNVSTLELGDSALYLCASSPTGQQGYTFGSGTRLTVV.

The chain is built from TRBV4-1 and TRBJ2-7; TRBD1 matches 10 bases. In germline, CDR1 is MGHRA, CDR2 YSYEKL. This CDR3 contains 15 residues. Trimming took 0 bases from V and 5 from J; bases not matched to a gene: 4. The CDR3 nucleotides are TGCGCCAGCAGCCAAGAGGGACAGGGGTTCAACGAGCAGTACTTC. Its protein is CASSQEGQGFNEQYF.

This clone is a singleton in its sample. The V and J genes are TRBV28 and TRBJ1-2; 7 positions agree with TRBD1. The CDR3 is 14 residues long. CDR1 and CDR2 from the germline V gene are MDHEN and SYDVKM. V lost 6 bases to trimming and J lost 4 bases; unmatched junction nucleotides: 8. The CDR3, as DNA: TGTGCCAGCAGGGAGACAGGGACGCTCTATGGCTACACCTTC. Protein: CASRETGTLYGYTF.

The chain couples TRBV5-1 to TRBJ2-1; TRBD2 matches at 8 bases. The CDR3 covers 13 residues. The germline CDR1 and CDR2 sequences are SGHRS and YFSETQ. The ends lost 1 base at V and 10 bases at J; junction bases unmatched: 4. For the CDR3, the DNA is TGCGCCAGCAGCTTGTTTCAGCGGGGGGAGCAGTTCTTC. This gives the protein CASSLFQRGEQFF.

The J gene is TRBJ2-2, the V gene TRBV10-3, with 10 bases that match TRBD1. CDR1 and CDR2 from the germline V gene are ENHRY and SYGVKD. J lost 8 bases, V lost 7 bases, and 10 bases had no gene match. This CDR3 comprises 15 residues. The CDR3: CAITPRQGAGGELFF. The CDR3 nucleotides are TGTGCCATCACCCCTCGACAGGGGGCGGGAGGGGAGCTGTTTTTT.

This chain connects TRBV5-6 to TRBJ2-7, with 9 bases matching TRBD1. V lost 0 bases to trimming and J lost 3 bases; unmatched junction nucleotides: 4. There are 15 residues in the CDR3. Per the germline V gene, CDR1 is SGHDT and CDR2 is YYEEEE. DNA of the CDR3: TGTGCCAGCAGCTTGGCGGGACAGGGTAACTACGAGCAGTACTTC. This encodes CASSLAGQGNYEQYF.

This clone was found a few times. The chain couples TRBV6-5 to TRBJ1-1, with a tentative D call TRBD1 (5 bases). The CDR3 is 13 amino acids. Trimming stripped 5 bases from V and 3 bases from J, with 10 bases between. CDR1 and CDR2 from the germline V gene are MNHEY and SVGAGI. The CDR3 sequence is CASSPDSHTEAFF. DNA of the CDR3: TGTGCCAGCAGTCCAGACAGCCACACTGAAGCTTTCTTT.

This rearrangement joins TRBV30 to TRBJ1-6; D gene uncertain. Germline V gives CDR1 GTSNPN, CDR2 SVGIG (reference sequence). The CDR3 has 18 amino acids. V lost 0 bases to trimming and J lost 0 bases, with 15 bases between them. For the CDR3, the DNA is TGTGCCTGGAGTGTTGGGTCAGCGGATAGCTCCTATAATTCACCCCTCCACTTT. Translated: CAWSVGSADSSYNSPLHF.

J is TRBJ2-1 and V is TRBV10-2; D possibly corresponds to TRBD2 (5 bases). CDR1 is WSHSY and CDR2 is SAAADI in the germline V gene. V lost 6 bases to trimming and J lost 1 base, with 7 bases between them. The length of the CDR3 is 13 residues. The CDR3 reads CASSTGSYNEQFF. The CDR3 DNA is TGCGCCAGCAGCACGGGGTCCTACAATGAGCAGTTCTTC.

The chain has TRBV19 and TRBJ1-1, with no clear D. With 0 bases removed from V and 7 bases from J, the gap between germline ends came to 15 bases. CDR1 is LNHDA and CDR2 is SQIVND in the germline V gene (reference sequence). The CDR3 is 15 amino acids. This CDR3 is CASSIDGKGALEAFF. CDR3 coding DNA: TGTGCCAGTAGTATAGATGGTAAAGGAGCCCTTGAAGCTTTCTTT.

This chain uses TRBV18 with TRBJ1-3, with D perhaps TRBD1 (6 bases). The germline CDR1 and CDR2 sequences are KGHSH and LQKENI. The CDR3 runs 20 residues. Trimming cost V 3 bases and J 4 bases, with 28 bases left between them. The CDR3 here is CASSPPNREGLRSGGNTIYF. CDR3 nucleotide sequence: TGTGCCAGCTCACCTCCAAACAGGGAAGGGCTCCGTTCTGGCGGAAACACCATATATTTT.